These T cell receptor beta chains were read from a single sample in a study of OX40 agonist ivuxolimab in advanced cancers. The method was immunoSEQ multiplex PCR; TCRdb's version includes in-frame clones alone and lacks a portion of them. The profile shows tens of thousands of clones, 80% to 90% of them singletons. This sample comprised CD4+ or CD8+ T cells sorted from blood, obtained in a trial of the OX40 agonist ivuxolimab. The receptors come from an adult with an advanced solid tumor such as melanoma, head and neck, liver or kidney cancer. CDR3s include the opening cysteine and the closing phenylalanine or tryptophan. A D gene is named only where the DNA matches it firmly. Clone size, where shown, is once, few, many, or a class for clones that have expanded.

CDR3aa: CASSYGIGGLYEQYF
CDR3nt: TGTGCCAGCAGTTACGGTATCGGGGGACTCTACGAGCAGTACTTC
abundance: -
j_gene: TRBJ2-7
d_gene: -
v_gene: TRBV6-6

CDR3aa: CASSLGIGGHEQYF
CDR3nt: TGCGCCAGCAGCTTGGGGATAGGGGGGCACGAGCAGTACTTC
abundance: -
j_gene: TRBJ2-7
d_gene: -
v_gene: TRBV5-1

CDR3aa: CASSEKGGVAFF
CDR3nt: TGCGCCAGCAGTGAGAAGGGAGGAGTAGCTTTCTTT
abundance: -
j_gene: TRBJ1-1
d_gene: -
v_gene: TRBV10-2

CDR3aa: CASSPRTSGMGNEQFF
CDR3nt: TGTGCCAGCAGCCCCCGGACTAGCGGGATGGGGAATGAGCAGTTCTTC
abundance: -
j_gene: TRBJ2-1
d_gene: TRBD2
v_gene: TRBV5-6

CDR3aa: CASSQDLRQGLNNEQFF
CDR3nt: TGCGCCAGCAGCCAAGACCTGCGACAGGGGTTGAACAATGAGCAGTTCTTC
abundance: -
j_gene: TRBJ2-1
d_gene: TRBD1
v_gene: TRBV4-3

CDR3aa: CAIRTSGRSYNEQFF
CDR3nt: TGTGCCATTAGGACTAGCGGGAGGTCATACAATGAGCAGTTCTTC
abundance: -
j_gene: TRBJ2-1
d_gene: TRBD2
v_gene: TRBV10-3

CDR3aa: CASSQGTSGNYEQYF
CDR3nt: TGCGCCAGCAGCCAAGGGACTAGCGGAAACTACGAGCAGTACTTC
abundance: once
j_gene: TRBJ2-7
d_gene: TRBD2
v_gene: TRBV4-3

CDR3aa: CASSDYGGTEAFF
CDR3nt: TGTGCCAGCAGTGACTATGGGGGAACTGAAGCTTTCTTT
abundance: few
j_gene: TRBJ1-1
d_gene: -
v_gene: TRBV6-4

CDR3aa: CASSLEGEDNQPQHF
CDR3nt: TGCGCCAGCAGCTTGGAAGGGGAGGACAATCAGCCCCAGCATTTT
abundance: -
j_gene: TRBJ1-5
d_gene: -
v_gene: TRBV5-1

CDR3aa: CASSFGDYEQYF
CDR3nt: TGCGCCAGCAGCTTCGGTGATTACGAGCAGTACTTC
abundance: -
j_gene: TRBJ2-7
d_gene: -
v_gene: TRBV5-1

CDR3aa: CASSQWNSLAVYEQYF
CDR3nt: TGCGCCAGCAGCCAATGGAACTCCCTTGCCGTCTACGAGCAGTACTTC
abundance: -
j_gene: TRBJ2-7
d_gene: -
v_gene: TRBV4-3

CDR3aa: CASSNGGELFF
CDR3nt: TGTGCCAGTAGTAACGGCGGGGAGCTGTTTTTT
abundance: -
j_gene: TRBJ2-2
d_gene: -
v_gene: TRBV19

CDR3aa: CASSKLAGGLNEQFF
CDR3nt: TGTGCCAGCAGCAAACTAGCGGGGGGGCTAAATGAGCAGTTCTTC
abundance: -
j_gene: TRBJ2-1
d_gene: TRBD2
v_gene: TRBV14

CDR3aa: CASSTPEDPYNEQFF
CDR3nt: TGTGCCAGCAGCACCCCTGAGGACCCCTACAATGAGCAGTTCTTC
abundance: -
j_gene: TRBJ2-1
d_gene: -
v_gene: TRBV7-2

CDR3aa: CASSLGVSEQYF
CDR3nt: TGTGCCAGCAGTCTGGGGGTGTCCGAGCAGTACTTC
abundance: -
j_gene: TRBJ2-7
d_gene: -
v_gene: TRBV6-5

CDR3aa: CASGVNTGELFF
CDR3nt: TGTGCCAGCGGGGTGAACACCGGGGAGCTGTTTTTT
abundance: few
j_gene: TRBJ2-2
d_gene: -
v_gene: TRBV9

CDR3aa: CASSPDSEGAYGNTIYF
CDR3nt: TGTGCCAGCAGCCCAGATTCTGAGGGGGCGTATGGAAACACCATATATTTT
abundance: -
j_gene: TRBJ1-3
d_gene: TRBD1
v_gene: TRBV7-2

CDR3aa: CASSIMGLDREQYF
CDR3nt: TGTGCCAGCAGCATCATGGGGCTTGATAGGGAGCAGTACTTC
abundance: -
j_gene: TRBJ2-7
d_gene: -
v_gene: TRBV7-8

CDR3aa: CASSLERQSSSGANVLTF
CDR3nt: TGTGCCAGCAGCTTAGAGAGGCAGAGTAGCTCTGGGGCCAACGTCCTGACTTTC
abundance: -
j_gene: TRBJ2-6
d_gene: -
v_gene: TRBV7-9

CDR3aa: CASSPRQGGDSPLHF
CDR3nt: TGTGCCAGCAGCCCCAGACAGGGCGGGGATTCACCCCTCCACTTT
abundance: -
j_gene: TRBJ1-6
d_gene: TRBD1
v_gene: TRBV28

CDR3aa: CASSSVSAGWEAFF
CDR3nt: TGTGCCAGCAGCTCAGTTAGTGCGGGGTGGGAAGCTTTCTTT
abundance: -
j_gene: TRBJ1-1
d_gene: -
v_gene: TRBV13

CDR3aa: CASSVAWSSGYEQYF
CDR3nt: TGTGCCAGCAGCGTAGCTTGGTCTAGCGGGTACGAGCAGTACTTC
abundance: -
j_gene: TRBJ2-7
d_gene: TRBD2
v_gene: TRBV9

CDR3aa: CASSYLDRGSGELFF
CDR3nt: TGTGCCAGCAGTTACTTGGACAGGGGGTCCGGGGAGCTGTTTTTT
abundance: -
j_gene: TRBJ2-2
d_gene: TRBD1
v_gene: TRBV6-5

CDR3aa: CASIRLAAEQYF
CDR3nt: TGTGCCAGCATTCGACTAGCCGCCGAGCAGTACTTC
abundance: -
j_gene: TRBJ2-7
d_gene: TRBD2
v_gene: TRBV2

CDR3aa: CASSLGTSQYYEQYF
CDR3nt: TGTGCCAGCAGCTTAGGGACATCGCAATATTACGAGCAGTACTTC
abundance: -
j_gene: TRBJ2-7
d_gene: -
v_gene: TRBV7-9

CDR3aa: CASSFAGQAPGELFF
CDR3nt: TGTGCCAGCAGCTTCGCCGGACAGGCCCCCGGGGAGCTGTTTTTT
abundance: -
j_gene: TRBJ2-2
d_gene: TRBD1
v_gene: TRBV5-6

CDR3aa: CASSLEASSYNEQFF
CDR3nt: TGTGCCAGCTCCCTAGAAGCGAGCTCCTACAATGAGCAGTTCTTC
abundance: once
j_gene: TRBJ2-1
d_gene: -
v_gene: TRBV18

CDR3aa: CASSLQGLTTGELFF
CDR3nt: TGTGCCAGCAGCCTACAGGGACTTACCACCGGGGAGCTGTTTTTT
abundance: once
j_gene: TRBJ2-2
d_gene: -
v_gene: TRBV14

CDR3aa: CAWRDRYNSPLHF
CDR3nt: TGTGCCTGGAGGGACAGATATAATTCACCCCTCCACTTT
abundance: -
j_gene: TRBJ1-6
d_gene: -
v_gene: TRBV30

CDR3aa: CASSLGTAQTQYF
CDR3nt: TGTGCCAGCAGCTTAGGGACAGCACAGACCCAGTACTTC
abundance: -
j_gene: TRBJ2-5
d_gene: -
v_gene: TRBV13

CDR3aa: CASSVAPYTEAFF
CDR3nt: TGTGCCAGCAGCGTAGCCCCGTACACTGAAGCTTTCTTT
abundance: -
j_gene: TRBJ1-1
d_gene: -
v_gene: TRBV9

CDR3aa: CASSSPGQPQHF
CDR3nt: TGTGCCAGCAGTTCCCCGGGCCAGCCCCAGCATTTT
abundance: -
j_gene: TRBJ1-5
d_gene: -
v_gene: TRBV27

CDR3aa: CASSSDWINEQFF
CDR3nt: TGTGCCAGCAGCTCGGACTGGATCAATGAGCAGTTCTTC
abundance: -
j_gene: TRBJ2-1
d_gene: -
v_gene: TRBV7-9

CDR3aa: CASSGHLIGYEQYF
CDR3nt: TGTGCCAGCAGTGGTCATCTTATCGGATACGAGCAGTACTTC
abundance: -
j_gene: TRBJ2-7
d_gene: -
v_gene: TRBV6-1

CDR3aa: CASSLIGAQETQYF
CDR3nt: TGTGCCAGCAGCTTAATAGGGGCTCAAGAGACCCAGTACTTC
abundance: -
j_gene: TRBJ2-5
d_gene: -
v_gene: TRBV7-9

CDR3aa: CASSHLVGGLAEAFF
CDR3nt: TGTGCCAGCAGCCACTTGGTGGGGGGCTTAGCTGAAGCTTTCTTT
abundance: -
j_gene: TRBJ1-1
d_gene: -
v_gene: TRBV7-8

CDR3aa: CASSRARSSSGEQYF
CDR3nt: TGTGCCAGCAGCCGGGCGCGGTCCTCTTCGGGGGAGCAGTACTTC
abundance: -
j_gene: TRBJ2-7
d_gene: -
v_gene: TRBV5-8

CDR3aa: CATSSDVAGQGVTDTQYF
CDR3nt: TGTGCCACCAGCAGCGATGTAGCGGGACAGGGGGTCACAGATACGCAGTATTTT
abundance: -
j_gene: TRBJ2-3
d_gene: TRBD1
v_gene: TRBV15

CDR3aa: CASSQDRRNTEAFF
CDR3nt: TGCGCCAGCAGCCAAGATCGCCGGAACACTGAAGCTTTCTTT
abundance: -
j_gene: TRBJ1-1
d_gene: -
v_gene: TRBV4-3

CDR3aa: CASSPQGPGELFF
CDR3nt: TGTGCCAGCAGTCCACAGGGCCCCGGGGAGCTGTTTTTT
abundance: -
j_gene: TRBJ2-2
d_gene: -
v_gene: TRBV27

CDR3aa: CASSLGDGHEQYF
CDR3nt: TGTGCCAGCAGTTTGGGGGACGGACACGAGCAGTACTTC
abundance: -
j_gene: TRBJ2-7
d_gene: -
v_gene: TRBV28

CDR3aa: CASRLGANEQFF
CDR3nt: TGTGCCAGCCGCCTAGGGGCCAATGAGCAGTTCTTC
abundance: -
j_gene: TRBJ2-1
d_gene: -
v_gene: TRBV27

CDR3aa: CASSSSSGYYNEQFF
CDR3nt: TGTGCCAGCAGCTCTTCTAGCGGGTATTACAATGAGCAGTTCTTC
abundance: -
j_gene: TRBJ2-1
d_gene: TRBD2
v_gene: TRBV11-2

CDR3aa: CASSLMGNTEAFF
CDR3nt: TGTGCCAGCAGCTTAATGGGAAACACTGAAGCTTTCTTT
abundance: -
j_gene: TRBJ1-1
d_gene: -
v_gene: TRBV7-3

CDR3aa: CASTRERAGELFF
CDR3nt: TGTGCCTCCACGAGGGAAAGGGCCGGGGAGCTGTTTTTT
abundance: few
j_gene: TRBJ2-2
d_gene: -
v_gene: TRBV15

CDR3aa: CASSLVWASGGVPIHTDTQYF
CDR3nt: TGTGCCAGCAGCTTAGTGTGGGCTAGCGGGGGGGTCCCTATCCACACAGATACGCAGTATTTT
abundance: few
j_gene: TRBJ2-3
d_gene: TRBD2
v_gene: TRBV7-8

CDR3aa: CASISLGGRDKATYEQYF
CDR3nt: TGTGCCAGCATTTCACTAGGGGGCAGGGACAAGGCTACCTACGAGCAGTACTTC
abundance: -
j_gene: TRBJ2-7
d_gene: TRBD1
v_gene: TRBV2

CDR3aa: CASSLQGVAYEQYF
CDR3nt: TGTGCCAGTAGCCTACAGGGGGTTGCCTACGAGCAGTACTTC
abundance: -
j_gene: TRBJ2-7
d_gene: TRBD1
v_gene: TRBV19

CDR3aa: CASSIVTSGSTDTQYF
CDR3nt: TGTGCCAGTAGTATAGTGACTAGCGGAAGCACAGATACGCAGTATTTT
abundance: medium-sized
j_gene: TRBJ2-3
d_gene: TRBD2
v_gene: TRBV19

CDR3aa: CSGGRMNTEAFF
CDR3nt: TGCAGCGGGGGTAGGATGAACACTGAAGCTTTCTTT
abundance: few
j_gene: TRBJ1-1
d_gene: -
v_gene: TRBV29-1